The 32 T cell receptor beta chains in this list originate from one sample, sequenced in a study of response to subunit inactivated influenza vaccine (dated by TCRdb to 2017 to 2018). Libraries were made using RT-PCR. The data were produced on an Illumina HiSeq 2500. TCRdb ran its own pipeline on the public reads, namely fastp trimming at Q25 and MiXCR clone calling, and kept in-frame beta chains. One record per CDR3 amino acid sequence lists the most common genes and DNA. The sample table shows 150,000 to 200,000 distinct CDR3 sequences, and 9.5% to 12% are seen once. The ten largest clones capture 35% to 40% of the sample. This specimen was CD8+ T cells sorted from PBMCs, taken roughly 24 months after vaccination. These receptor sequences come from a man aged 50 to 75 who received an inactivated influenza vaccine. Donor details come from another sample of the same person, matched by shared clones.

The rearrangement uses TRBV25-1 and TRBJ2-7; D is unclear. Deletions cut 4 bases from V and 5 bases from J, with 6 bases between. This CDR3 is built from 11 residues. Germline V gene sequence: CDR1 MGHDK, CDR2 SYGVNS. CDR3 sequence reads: CASSVTDEQYF. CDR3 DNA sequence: TGTGCCAGCAGTGTTACGGACGAGCAGTACTTC.

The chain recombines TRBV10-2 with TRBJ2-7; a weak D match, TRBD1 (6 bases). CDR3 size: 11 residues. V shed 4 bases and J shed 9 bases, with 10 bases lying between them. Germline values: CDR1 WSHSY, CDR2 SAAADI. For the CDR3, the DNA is TGCGCCAGCAGTGCACAGGGTTGGCAGTACTTC. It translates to CASSAQGWQYF.

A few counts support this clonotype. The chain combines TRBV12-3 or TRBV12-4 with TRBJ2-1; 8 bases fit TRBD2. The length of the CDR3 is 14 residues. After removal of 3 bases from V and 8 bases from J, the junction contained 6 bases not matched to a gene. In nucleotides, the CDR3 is TGTGCCAGCAGTTTGGTGCGGGAGGACGATGAGCAGTTCTTC. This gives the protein CASSLVREDDEQFF.

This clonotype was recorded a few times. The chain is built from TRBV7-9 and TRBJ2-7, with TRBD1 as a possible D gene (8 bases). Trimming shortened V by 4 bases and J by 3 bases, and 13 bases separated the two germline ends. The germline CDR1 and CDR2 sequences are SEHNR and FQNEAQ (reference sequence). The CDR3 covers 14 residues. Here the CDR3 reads CASSWTGTNYEQYF. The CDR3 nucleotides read TGTGCCAGCAGCTGGACAGGGACTAACTACGAGCAGTACTTC.

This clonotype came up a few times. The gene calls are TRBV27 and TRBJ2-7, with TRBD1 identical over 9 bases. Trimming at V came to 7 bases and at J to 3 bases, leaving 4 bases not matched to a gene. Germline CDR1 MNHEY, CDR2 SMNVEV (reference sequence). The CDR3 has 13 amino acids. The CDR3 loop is CASKPGQGYEQYF. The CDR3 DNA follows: TGTGCCAGCAAACCGGGACAGGGCTACGAGCAGTACTTC.

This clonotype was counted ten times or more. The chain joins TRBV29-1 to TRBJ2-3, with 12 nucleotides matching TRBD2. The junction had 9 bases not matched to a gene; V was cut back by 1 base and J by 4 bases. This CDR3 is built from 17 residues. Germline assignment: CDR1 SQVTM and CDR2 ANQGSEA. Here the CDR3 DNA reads TGCAGCGTTGAAGGGCTAGCGGGAGGGCCGGGCGCAGATACGCAGTATTTT. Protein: CSVEGLAGGPGADTQYF.

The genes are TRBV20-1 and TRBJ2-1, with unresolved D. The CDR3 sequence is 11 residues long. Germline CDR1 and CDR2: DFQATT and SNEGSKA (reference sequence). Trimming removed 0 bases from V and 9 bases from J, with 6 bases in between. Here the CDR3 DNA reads TGCAGTGCTAGAGATTCCCCTGAGCAGTTCTTC. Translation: CSARDSPEQFF.

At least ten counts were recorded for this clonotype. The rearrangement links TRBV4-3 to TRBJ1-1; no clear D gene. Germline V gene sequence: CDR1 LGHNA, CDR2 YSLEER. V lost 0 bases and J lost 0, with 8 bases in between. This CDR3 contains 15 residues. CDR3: CASSQDEFLNTEAFF. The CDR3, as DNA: TGCGCCAGCAGCCAAGATGAATTCCTGAACACTGAAGCTTTCTTT.

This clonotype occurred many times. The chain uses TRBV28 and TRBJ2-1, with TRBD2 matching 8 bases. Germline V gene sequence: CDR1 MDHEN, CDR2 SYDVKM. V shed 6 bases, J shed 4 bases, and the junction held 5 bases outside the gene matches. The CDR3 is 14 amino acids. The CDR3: CASSQAGGYNEQFF. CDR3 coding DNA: TGTGCCAGCAGCCAGGCGGGGGGTTACAATGAGCAGTTCTTC. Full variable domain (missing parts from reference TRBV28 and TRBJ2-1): DVKVTQSSRYLVKRTGEKVFLECVQDMDHENMFWYRQDPGLGLRLIYFSYDVKMKEKGDIPEGYSVSREKKERFSLILESASTNQTSMYLCASSQAGGYNEQFFGPGTRLTVL.

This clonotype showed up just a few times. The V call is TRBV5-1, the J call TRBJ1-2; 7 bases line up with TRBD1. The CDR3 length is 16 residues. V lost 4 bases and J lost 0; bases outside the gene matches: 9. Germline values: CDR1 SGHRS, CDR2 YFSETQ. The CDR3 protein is CASSPAPGQTNYGYTF. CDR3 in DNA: TGCGCCAGCAGCCCGGCCCCGGGACAGACTAACTATGGCTACACCTTC.

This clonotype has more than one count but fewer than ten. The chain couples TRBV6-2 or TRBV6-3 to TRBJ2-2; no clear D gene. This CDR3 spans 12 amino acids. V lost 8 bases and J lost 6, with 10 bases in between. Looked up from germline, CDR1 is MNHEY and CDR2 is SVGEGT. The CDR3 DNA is TGTGCCAGCGGTCGGTGGGCCGGGGAGCTGTTTTTT. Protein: CASGRWAGELFF.

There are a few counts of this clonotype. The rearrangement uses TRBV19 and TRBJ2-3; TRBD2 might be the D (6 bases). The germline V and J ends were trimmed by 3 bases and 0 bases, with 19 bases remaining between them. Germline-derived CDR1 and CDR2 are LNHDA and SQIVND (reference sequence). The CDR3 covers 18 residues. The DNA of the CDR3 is TGTGCCAGTAGTATGGGATGGGGGACTCTCTCTAGCACAGATACGCAGTATTTT. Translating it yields CASSMGWGTLSSTDTQYF.

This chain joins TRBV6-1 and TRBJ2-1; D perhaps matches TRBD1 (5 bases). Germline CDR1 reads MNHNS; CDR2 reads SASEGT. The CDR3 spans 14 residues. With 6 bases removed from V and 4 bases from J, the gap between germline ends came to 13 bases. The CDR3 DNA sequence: TGTGCCAGCAGGAATTATAGACAGTACAATGAGCAGTTCTTC. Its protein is CASRNYRQYNEQFF.

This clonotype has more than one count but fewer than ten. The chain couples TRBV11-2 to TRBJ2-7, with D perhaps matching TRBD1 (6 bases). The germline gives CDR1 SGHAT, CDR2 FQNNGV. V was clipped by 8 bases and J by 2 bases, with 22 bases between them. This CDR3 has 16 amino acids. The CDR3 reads CASGGSAGVIPYEQYF. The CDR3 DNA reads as TGTGCCAGCGGCGGTAGCGCAGGGGTGATCCCCTACGAGCAGTACTTC.

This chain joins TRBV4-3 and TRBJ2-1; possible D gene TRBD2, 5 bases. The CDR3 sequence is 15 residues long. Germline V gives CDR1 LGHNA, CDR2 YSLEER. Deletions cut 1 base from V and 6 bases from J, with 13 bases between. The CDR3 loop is CASSQGSGMGNEQFF. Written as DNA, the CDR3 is TGCGCCAGCAGCCAAGGCTCCGGGATGGGCAATGAGCAGTTCTTC.

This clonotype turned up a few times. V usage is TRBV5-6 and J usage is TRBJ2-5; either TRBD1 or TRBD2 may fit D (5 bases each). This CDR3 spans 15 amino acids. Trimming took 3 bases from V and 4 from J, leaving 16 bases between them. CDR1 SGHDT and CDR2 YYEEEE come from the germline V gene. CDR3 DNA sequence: TGTGCCAGCAGCTCCGGGCCCCCGGGGCCAGAGACCCAGTACTTC. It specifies CASSSGPPGPETQYF.

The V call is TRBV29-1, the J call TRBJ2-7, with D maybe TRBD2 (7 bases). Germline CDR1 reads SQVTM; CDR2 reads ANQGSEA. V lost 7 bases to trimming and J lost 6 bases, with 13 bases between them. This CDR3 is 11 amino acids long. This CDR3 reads CSAAGAGEQYF. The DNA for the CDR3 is TGCAGCGCCGCGGGGGCAGGCGAGCAGTACTTC.

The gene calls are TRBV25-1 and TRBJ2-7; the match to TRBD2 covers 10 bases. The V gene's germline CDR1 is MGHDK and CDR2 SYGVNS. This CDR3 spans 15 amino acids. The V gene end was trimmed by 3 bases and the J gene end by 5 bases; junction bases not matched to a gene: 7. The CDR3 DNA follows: TGTGCCAGCAGTGATCTAGCGGGAGTGGCAAACGAGCAGTACTTC. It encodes CASSDLAGVANEQYF.

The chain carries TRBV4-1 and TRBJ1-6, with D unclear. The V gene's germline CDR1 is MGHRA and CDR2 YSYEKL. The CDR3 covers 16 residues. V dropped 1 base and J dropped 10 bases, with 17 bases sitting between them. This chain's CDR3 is CASSQGPSEAGSPLHF. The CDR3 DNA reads TGCGCCAGCAGCCAAGGCCCCTCCGAAGCGGGATCACCCCTCCACTTT.

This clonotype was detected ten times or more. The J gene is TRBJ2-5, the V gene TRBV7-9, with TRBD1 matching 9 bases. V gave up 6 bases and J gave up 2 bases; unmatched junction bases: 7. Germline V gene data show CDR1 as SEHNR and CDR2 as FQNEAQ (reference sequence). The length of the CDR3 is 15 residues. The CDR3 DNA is TGTGCCAGCAGTGTATTGGACAGGGGACAAGAGACCCAGTACTTC. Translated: CASSVLDRGQETQYF.

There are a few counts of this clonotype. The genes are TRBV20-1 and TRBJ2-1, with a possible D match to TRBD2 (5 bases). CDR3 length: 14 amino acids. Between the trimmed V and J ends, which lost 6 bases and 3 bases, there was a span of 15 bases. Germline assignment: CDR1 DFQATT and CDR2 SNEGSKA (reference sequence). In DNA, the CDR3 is TGCAGTGCCGATACCGGACTCTACTACAATGAGCAGTTCTTC. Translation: CSADTGLYYNEQFF.

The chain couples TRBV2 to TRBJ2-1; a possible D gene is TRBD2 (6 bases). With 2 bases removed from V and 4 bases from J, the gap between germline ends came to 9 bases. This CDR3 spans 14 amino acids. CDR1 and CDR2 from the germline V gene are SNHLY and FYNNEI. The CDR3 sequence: CASSERRGYNEQFF. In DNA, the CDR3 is TGTGCCAGCAGTGAAAGGCGGGGATACAATGAGCAGTTCTTC.

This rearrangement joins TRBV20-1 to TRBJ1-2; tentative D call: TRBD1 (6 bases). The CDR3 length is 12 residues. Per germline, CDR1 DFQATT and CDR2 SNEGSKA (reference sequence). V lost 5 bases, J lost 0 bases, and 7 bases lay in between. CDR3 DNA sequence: TGCAGTGCTTGGACAGCTAACTATGGCTACACCTTC. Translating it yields CSAWTANYGYTF.

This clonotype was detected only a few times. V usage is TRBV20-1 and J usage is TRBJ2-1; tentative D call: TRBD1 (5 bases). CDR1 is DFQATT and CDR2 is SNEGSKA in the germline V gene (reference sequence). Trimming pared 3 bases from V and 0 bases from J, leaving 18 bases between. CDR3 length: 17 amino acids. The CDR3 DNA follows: TGCAGTGCTAGGACCCTTAGGGGCGAGAGCTCCTACAATGAGCAGTTCTTC. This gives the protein CSARTLRGESSYNEQFF.

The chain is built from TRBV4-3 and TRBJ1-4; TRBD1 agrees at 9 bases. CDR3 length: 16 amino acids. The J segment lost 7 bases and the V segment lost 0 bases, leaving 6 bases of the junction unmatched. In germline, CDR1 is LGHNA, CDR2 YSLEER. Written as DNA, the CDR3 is TGCGCCAGCAGCCAAGATTGGGGACAGGGCGGTGAAAAACTGTTTTTT. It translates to CASSQDWGQGGEKLFF.

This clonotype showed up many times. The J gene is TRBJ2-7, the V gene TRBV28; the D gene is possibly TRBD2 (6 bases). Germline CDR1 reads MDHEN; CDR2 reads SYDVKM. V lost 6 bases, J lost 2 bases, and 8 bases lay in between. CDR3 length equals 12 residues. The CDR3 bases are TGTGCCAGCAGATCTAGCGCCTACGAGCAGTACTTC. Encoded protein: CASRSSAYEQYF.

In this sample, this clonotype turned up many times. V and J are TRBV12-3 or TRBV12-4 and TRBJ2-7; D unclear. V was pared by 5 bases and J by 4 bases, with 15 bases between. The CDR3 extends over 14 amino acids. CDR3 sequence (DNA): TGTGCCAGCAGTCCCCGGAAGGACGGGTACGAGCAGTACTTC. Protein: CASSPRKDGYEQYF.

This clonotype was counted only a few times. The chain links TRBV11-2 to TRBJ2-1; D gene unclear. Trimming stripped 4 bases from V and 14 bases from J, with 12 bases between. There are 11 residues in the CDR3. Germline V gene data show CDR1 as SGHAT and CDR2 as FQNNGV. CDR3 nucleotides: TGTGCCAGCAGCTCGACCACTGGAAAGTTCTTC. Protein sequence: CASSSTTGKFF.

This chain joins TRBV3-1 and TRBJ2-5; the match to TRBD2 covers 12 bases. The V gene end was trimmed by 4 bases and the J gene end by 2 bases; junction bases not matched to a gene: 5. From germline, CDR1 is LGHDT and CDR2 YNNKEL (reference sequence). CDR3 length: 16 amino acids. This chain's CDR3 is CASSLRTSGAQETQYF. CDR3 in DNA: TGTGCCAGCAGCCTTCGGACTAGCGGGGCACAAGAGACCCAGTACTTC.

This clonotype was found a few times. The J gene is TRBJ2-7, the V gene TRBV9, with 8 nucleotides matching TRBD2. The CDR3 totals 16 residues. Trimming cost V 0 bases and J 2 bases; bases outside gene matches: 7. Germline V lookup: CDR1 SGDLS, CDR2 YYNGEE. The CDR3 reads CASSVDQLAGPYEQYF. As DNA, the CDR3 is TGTGCCAGCAGCGTAGATCAGCTAGCGGGTCCCTACGAGCAGTACTTC.

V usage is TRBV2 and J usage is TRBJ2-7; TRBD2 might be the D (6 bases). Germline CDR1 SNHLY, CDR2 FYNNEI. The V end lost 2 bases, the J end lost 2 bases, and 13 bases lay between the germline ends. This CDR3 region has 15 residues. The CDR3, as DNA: TGTGCCAGCAGTGAAAGTTTTCAGCGGGCCTACGAGCAGTACTTC. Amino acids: CASSESFQRAYEQYF.

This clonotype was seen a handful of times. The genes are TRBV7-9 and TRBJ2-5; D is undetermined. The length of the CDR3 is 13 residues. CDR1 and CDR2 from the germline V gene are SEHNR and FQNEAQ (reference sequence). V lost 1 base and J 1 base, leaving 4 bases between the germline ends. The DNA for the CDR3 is TGTGCCAGCAGCTTAGTTGGCCAAGAGACCCAGTACTTC. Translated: CASSLVGQETQYF. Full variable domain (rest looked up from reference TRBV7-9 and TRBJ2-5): DTGVSQNPRHKITKRGQNVTFRCDPISEHNRLYWYRQTLGQGPEFLTYFQNEAQLEKSRLLSDRFSAERPKGSFSTLEIQRTEQGDSAMYLCASSLVGQETQYFGPGTRLLVL.